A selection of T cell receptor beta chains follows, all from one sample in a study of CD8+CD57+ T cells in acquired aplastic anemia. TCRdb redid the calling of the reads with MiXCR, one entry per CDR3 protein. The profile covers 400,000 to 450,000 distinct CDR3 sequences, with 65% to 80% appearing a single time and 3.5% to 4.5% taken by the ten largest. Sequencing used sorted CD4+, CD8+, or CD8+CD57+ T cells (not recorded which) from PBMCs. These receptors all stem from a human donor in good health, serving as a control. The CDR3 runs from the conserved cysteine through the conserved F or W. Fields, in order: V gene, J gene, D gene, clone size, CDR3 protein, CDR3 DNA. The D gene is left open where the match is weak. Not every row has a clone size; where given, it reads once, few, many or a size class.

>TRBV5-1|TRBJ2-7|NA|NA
CASSLSLVGDYEQYF
TGCGCCAGCAGCTTGTCCCTAGTGGGGGACTACGAGCAGTACTTC
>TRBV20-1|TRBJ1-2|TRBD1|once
CSAGTGEACYTF
TGCAGTGCGGGGACAGGGGAAGCTTGCTACACCTTC
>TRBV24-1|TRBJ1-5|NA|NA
CATSRAGEQSHTQHF
TGTGCCACCAGTCGAGCAGGGGAGCAAAGTCATACCCAGCATTTT
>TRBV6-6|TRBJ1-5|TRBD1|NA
CASSDREQPQHF
TGTGCCAGCAGTGACAGGGAGCAGCCCCAGCATTTT
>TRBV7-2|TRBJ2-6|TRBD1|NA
CASSKTRGSAYEHLTF
TGTGCCAGCAGCAAGACCAGGGGGAGTGCCTACGAGCACCTGACTTTC
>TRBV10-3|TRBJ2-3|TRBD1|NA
CAIRRQGRTDTQYF
TGTGCCATCAGACGACAGGGACGCACAGATACGCAGTATTTT
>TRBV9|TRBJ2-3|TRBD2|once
CASSVGGGYTDTQYF
TGTGCCAGCAGCGTTGGCGGGGGGTACACAGATACGCAGTATTTT
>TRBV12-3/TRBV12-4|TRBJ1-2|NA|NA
CASSSYLIRRIF
TGTGCCAGCAGTTCTTACCTAATAAGGAGGATCTTC
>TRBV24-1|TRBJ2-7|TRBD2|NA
CASSPNGAGSYEQYF
TGTGCCAGCAGTCCTAACGGAGCGGGGTCATATGAGCAGTACTTC
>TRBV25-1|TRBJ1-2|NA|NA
CASSESEGYYGYTF
TGTGCCAGCAGTGAATCCGAGGGGTACTATGGCTACACCTTC
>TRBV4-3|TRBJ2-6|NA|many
CASSQDSANSGANVLTF
TGCGCCAGCAGCCAAGATTCGGCAAACTCTGGGGCCAACGTCCTGACTTTC
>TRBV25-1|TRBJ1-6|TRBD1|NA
CASSQGQWDTPLHF
TGCGCCAGCAGCCAGGGACAGTGGGATACACCCCTCCACTTC
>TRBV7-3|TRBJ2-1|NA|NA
CASSLSPPTHVLTF
TGTGCCAGCAGCTTAAGTCCCCCCACCCACGTCCTAACTTTC
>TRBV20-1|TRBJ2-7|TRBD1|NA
CSAREKPGQGSYEQYF
TGCAGTGCTAGGGAAAAACCGGGACAGGGGTCCTACGAGCAGTACTTC
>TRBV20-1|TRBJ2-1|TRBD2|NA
CSASLAGDFNEQFF
TGCAGTGCTTCCCTAGCGGGGGACTTTAATGAGCAGTTCTTC
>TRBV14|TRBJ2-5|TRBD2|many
CASSHPSGPQETQYF
TGTGCCAGCAGCCATCCTAGCGGGCCGCAAGAGACCCAGTACTTC
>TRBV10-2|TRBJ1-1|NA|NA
CASIVGNQDTKAFF
TGCGCCAGCATTGTCGGGAATCAGGACACTAAAGCTTTCTTT
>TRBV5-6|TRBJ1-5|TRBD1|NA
CASRESDGTGGGQPQHF
TGTGCCAGCAGAGAGTCAGACGGGACAGGGGGTGGTCAGCCCCAGCATTTT
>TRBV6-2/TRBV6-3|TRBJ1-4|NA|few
CASSRNGEEKLFF
TGTGCCAGCAGTCGAAACGGGGAGGAAAAACTGTTTTTT
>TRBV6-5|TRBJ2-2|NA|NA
CASRDPGLSRVGELFF
TGTGCCAGCAGGGACCCCGGACTATCGAGGGTCGGGGAGCTGTTTTTT
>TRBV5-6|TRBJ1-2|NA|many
CASSLDRPYGYTF
TGTGCCAGCAGCTTGGACAGGCCCTATGGCTACACCTTC
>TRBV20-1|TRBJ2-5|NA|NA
CSARDPGGGGETQYF
TGCAGTGCTAGAGATCCAGGGGGGGGAGGCGAGACCCAGTACTTC
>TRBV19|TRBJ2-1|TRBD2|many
CASLGASGGALNEQFF
TGTGCCAGTCTGGGGGCTAGCGGGGGGGCACTAAATGAGCAGTTCTTC
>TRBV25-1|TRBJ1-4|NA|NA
CASRGGEKLFF
TGTGCCAGCAGAGGGGGTGAAAAACTGTTTTTT
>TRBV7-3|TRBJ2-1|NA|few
CASSLTIGGLSGYNEQFF
TGTGCCAGCAGCTTAACGATTGGGGGTCTATCGGGATACAATGAGCAGTTCTTC
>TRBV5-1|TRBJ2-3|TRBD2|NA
CANSLGAGGTDTQYF
TGCGCCAACAGCTTAGGGGCGGGGGGCACAGATACGCAGTATTTT
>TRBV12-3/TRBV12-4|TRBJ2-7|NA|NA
CASSFGGALYEQYF
TGTGCCAGCAGTTTTGGGGGGGCCCTGTACGAGCAGTACTTC
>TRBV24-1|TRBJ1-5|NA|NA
CATSQQRTGQPQHF
TGTGCCACCAGTCAGCAGAGGACCGGTCAGCCCCAGCATTTT
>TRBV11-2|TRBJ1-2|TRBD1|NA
CAGRGGKAYGYTF
TGTGCCGGCAGGGGGGGGAAAGCCTATGGCTACACCTTC
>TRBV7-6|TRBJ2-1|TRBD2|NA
CATSLEGRANEQFF
TGTGCCACCAGCTTAGAAGGGAGGGCCAATGAGCAGTTCTTC
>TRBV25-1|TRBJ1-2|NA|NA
CASSVGQNYGYIF
TGTGCCAGCAGTGTGGGTCAGAACTATGGCTACATCTTC
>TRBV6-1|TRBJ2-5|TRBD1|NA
CASSGQGRAETQYF
TGTGCCAGCAGCGGACAGGGGAGGGCAGAGACCCAGTACTTC
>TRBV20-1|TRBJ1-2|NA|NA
CSARVAGGYGRGYTF
TGCAGTGCTAGAGTTGCGGGGGGTTATGGGAGGGGCTACACCTTC
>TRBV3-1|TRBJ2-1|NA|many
CASKDGADEQFF
TGTGCCAGCAAGGACGGGGCGGATGAGCAGTTCTTC
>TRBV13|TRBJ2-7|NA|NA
CASSFYYEQYF
TGTGCCAGCAGCTTTTACTACGAGCAGTACTTC
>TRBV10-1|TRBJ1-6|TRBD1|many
CASHKQTGANSPLHF
TGCGCCAGCCATAAACAGACAGGGGCCAATTCACCCCTCCACTTT
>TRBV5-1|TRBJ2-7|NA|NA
CASSSEAMNTGQYF
TGCGCCAGCAGCTCGGAGGCGATGAACACCGGGCAGTACTTC
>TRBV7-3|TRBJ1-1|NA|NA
CASSPDRLNSAAFF
TGCGCCAGCAGCCCTGACAGACTGAACTCTGCAGCTTTCTTT